This TCR beta chain was retrieved from a study of CD8+CD57+ T cells in acquired aplastic anemia. CDR1 and CDR2 (germline): SEHNR, FQNEAQ (reference sequence). Trimming cost V 6 bases and J 1 base, with 11 bases left between them. The CDR3 contains 14 residues. An expansion of CD8+CD57+ cells by flow cytometry had been shown in patients chosen for sequencing. The study sampled blood from patients who had received no therapy. Profiling of TCR beta VDJ combinations and CDR3 sequences used genomic DNA as template. TCRdb re-called the reads with MiXCR, one entry per CDR3 protein. This sample has just over 150,000 distinct CDR3 sequences, with about 50% found just once.

The TCR comes from a human donor with aplastic anemia. The chain joins TRBV7-9 to TRBJ2-3; D gene uncertain. The sample taken for sequencing was sorted CD4+, CD8+, or CD8+CD57+ T cells (not recorded which) from PBMCs. CDR3 protein: CASSVETGTDTQYF. For the CDR3, the DNA is TGTGCCAGCAGTGTGGAAACAGGCACAGATACGCAGTATTTT. Using reference TRBV7-9 and TRBJ2-3 for the parts outside the CDR3, the full variable domain is DTGVSQNPRHKITKRGQNVTFRCDPISEHNRLYWYRQTLGQGPEFLTYFQNEAQLEKSRLLSDRFSAERPKGSFSTLEIQRTEQGDSAMYLCASSVETGTDTQYFGPGTRLTVL.